The 2 T cell receptor beta chains below come from one sample, sequenced in a study of beta chain features in type 1 diabetes. The whole isolated RNA underwent reverse transcription, so sequencing captured expressed TCRB transcripts. Sequenced by immunoSEQ multiplex PCR; TCRdb stores in-frame clones only, minus some. This sample carries around 430,000 clones, roughly 31% of them seen once, and the ten largest clones take 0.05% to 0.065%. Sequenced sample: naive CD4+ T cells from blood. These receptors were collected from a man aged 18 to 30 in good health.

The V gene is TRBV29-1, the J gene TRBJ2-7; 8 bases fit TRBD1. Germline CDR1 reads SQVTM; CDR2 reads ANQGSEA. Losses at the gene ends were 6 bases for V and 6 bases for J; bases not matched to a gene: 7. The CDR3 spans 12 residues. The DNA for the CDR3 is TGCAGCGTACAGGGGGATGGGCGCGAGCAGTACTTC. It codes for CSVQGDGREQYF.

The chain joins TRBV23-1 to TRBJ2-7; 9 bases line up with TRBD1. TRBV23-1 is sorted into the ORF group, with uncertain function. Germline trimming cut 7 bases from V and 1 base from J; bases unmatched to any gene: 11. This CDR3 region has 16 residues. The CDR3 sequence: CASIKIPGQGSYEQYF. CDR3 coding DNA: TGCGCCAGCATTAAAATTCCGGGACAGGGATCCTACGAGCAGTACTTC.